Listed here are 10 T cell receptor beta chains from one sample, sequenced in a study of blood T cell repertoires in COVID-19. Only in-frame clones appear in the TCRdb table, and some are missing; sequencing was by immunoSEQ multiplex PCR. The sample shows under 300,000 clones, about 86% of them seen only once. Input material: PBMCs or T cells enriched from blood (not recorded which). These receptors all stem from a woman aged 40-49 years with acute COVID-19.

This chain joins TRBV19 and TRBJ1-2; 8 nucleotides align to TRBD1. With 1 base clipped from V and 4 bases from J, the junction kept 5 bases outside the gene matches. Per the germline V gene, CDR1 is LNHDA and CDR2 is SQIVND (reference sequence). The CDR3 runs to 15 residues. This CDR3 reads CASSIGNRGSYGYTF. The CDR3 DNA sequence: TGTGCCAGTAGTATAGGGAACAGGGGGAGCTATGGCTACACCTTC.

For the CDR3, the DNA is TGTGCCAGCAGCTCAAACAGGAACACTGAAGCTTTCTTT. Protein product: CASSSNRNTEAFF. This rearrangement joins TRBV13 to TRBJ1-1, with D unresolved. V was clipped by 4 bases and J by 1 base, with 7 bases between them. The CDR3 covers 13 residues. Germline V gene lookup returns CDR1 PRHDT and CDR2 FYEKMQ (reference sequence).

This clone was seen ten or more times. This chain connects TRBV7-6 to TRBJ2-2, with 12 bases aligning to TRBD2. V dropped 1 base and J dropped 1; count of bases not matched to a gene: 4. This CDR3 comprises 18 residues. Per the germline V gene, CDR1 is SGHVS and CDR2 is FNYEAQ. CDR3 bases: TGTGCCAGCAGCTTAGGTCTAGCGGGAGGGCTGAACACCGGGGAGCTGTTTTTT. This codes for CASSLGLAGGLNTGELFF.

The V and J genes are TRBV4-1 and TRBJ1-2; weak D call: TRBD1 (6 bases). Per germline, CDR1 MGHRA and CDR2 YSYEKL. V lost 1 base, J lost 8 bases, and 20 bases lay in between. This CDR3 spans 16 amino acids. The CDR3, as DNA: TGCGCCAGCAGCCAAGGGGGCAGGGGCCGTCCGGGGGGCTACACCTTC. Translation gives CASSQGGRGRPGGYTF.

V gene TRBV27 combines with J gene TRBJ1-1; 9 nucleotides line up with TRBD1. The CDR3 is made up of 11 amino acids. CDR1 is MNHEY and CDR2 is SMNVEV in the germline V gene (reference sequence). V was clipped by 5 bases and J by 11 bases; unmatched bases: 3. The CDR3 DNA reads as TGTGCCAGCAGTGGGGACAGGGTTGCTTTCTTT. It encodes CASSGDRVAFF.

The gene calls are TRBV11-3 and TRBJ1-6; 10 positions match TRBD1. V lost 5 bases, J lost 8 bases, and 6 bases stayed unmatched. CDR1 and CDR2 from the germline V gene are SGHNT and YENEEA. The CDR3 has 15 residues. This CDR3 is CASSAGTGEDSPLHF. The CDR3 DNA reads as TGTGCCAGCAGCGCCGGGACAGGGGAAGATTCACCCCTCCACTTT.

The rearrangement joins TRBV15 to TRBJ2-5; 7 bases align to TRBD1. The V gene's germline CDR1 is LNHNV and CDR2 YYDKDF (reference sequence). The CDR3 length is 15 residues. Unmatched junction bases numbered 6, after V lost 1 base and J lost 4 bases. CDR3 bases: TGTGCCACCAGCAGAGCAGGGGGTGACGGAGAGACCCAGTACTTC. Residues: CATSRAGGDGETQYF.

The chain links TRBV3-1 (or the pseudogene TRBV3-2) to TRBJ1-1; 7 bases map to TRBD1. Unmatched junction bases numbered 6, after V lost 0 bases and J lost 2 bases. In germline, CDR1 is LGHDT, CDR2 YNNKEL (reference sequence). The CDR3 loop spans 16 amino acids. The CDR3 reads CASSQDGEGANTEAFF. The CDR3 nucleotides are TGTGCCAGCAGCCAAGATGGCGAGGGGGCCAACACTGAAGCTTTCTTT.

The chain is built from TRBV20-1 and TRBJ2-5; D is unclear. V shed 3 bases and J shed 3 bases, with 14 bases lying between them. CDR1 and CDR2 (germline): DFQATT, SNEGSKA (reference sequence). The CDR3 is 14 residues long. CDR3 residues: CSASFGGPKETQYF. The CDR3 DNA reads as TGCAGTGCTAGTTTCGGCGGCCCGAAAGAGACCCAGTACTTC.

This chain joins TRBV7-9 and TRBJ2-7; 7 bases agree with TRBD1. Germline V gene sequence: CDR1 SEHNR, CDR2 FQNEAQ (reference sequence). The CDR3 loop spans 12 amino acids. The J segment lost 5 bases and the V segment lost 11 bases, leaving 9 bases of the junction unmatched. The DNA of the CDR3 is TGTGCCGGATCCCAGGGGGTCCACGAGCAGTACTTC. Translation: CAGSQGVHEQYF. The whole variable domain, filled in from reference TRBV7-9 and TRBJ2-7, reads DTGVSQNPRHKITKRGQNVTFRCDPISEHNRLYWYRQTLGQGPEFLTYFQNEAQLEKSRLLSDRFSAERPKGSFSTLEIQRTEQGDSAMYLCAGSQGVHEQYFGPGTRLTVT.